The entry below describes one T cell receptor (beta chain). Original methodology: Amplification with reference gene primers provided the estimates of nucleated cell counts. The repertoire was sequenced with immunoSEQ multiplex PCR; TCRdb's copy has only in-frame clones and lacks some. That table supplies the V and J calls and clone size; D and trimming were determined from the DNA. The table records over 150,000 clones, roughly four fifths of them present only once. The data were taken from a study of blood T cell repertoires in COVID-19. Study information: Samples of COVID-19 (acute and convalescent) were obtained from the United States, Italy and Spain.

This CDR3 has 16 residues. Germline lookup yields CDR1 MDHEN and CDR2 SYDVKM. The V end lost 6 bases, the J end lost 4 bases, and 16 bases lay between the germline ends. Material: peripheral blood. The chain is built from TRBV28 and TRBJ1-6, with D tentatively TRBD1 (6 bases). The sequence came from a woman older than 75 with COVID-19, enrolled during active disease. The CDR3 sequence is CASSSPGRGYNSPLHF. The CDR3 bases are TGTGCCAGCAGCAGCCCCGGGAGGGGGTATAATTCACCCCTCCACTTT.